This T cell receptor beta chain was profiled in a study of neurological immune-mediated disorders. V lost 4 bases and J lost 5; bases outside the gene matches: 3. From germline, CDR1 is SGHTA and CDR2 FQGNSA. The CDR3 has 13 residues. Points from the study as a whole: Phylogenetic grouping assigned the repertoires of 18 of 34 multiple sclerosis patients to a single cluster of related CDR3 sequences. This cluster may be a repertoire-level signature. Across subjects, no CDR3 amino acid sequence appeared in expanded clones of more than one subject, a finding that suggested private repertoires in all groups.

Every sequencing run produced over 170 million TCR-beta sequences, and the sequences from any one run covered 15-18 subjects. TCRdb re-analysed the 5' RACE reads in MiXCR, keeping a single row per CDR3 protein. The sample has tens of thousands of distinct CDR3 sequences; around 3.5% are singletons. This clonotype was seen at least ten times. Its antigen is not known. The sequenced material came from PBMCs. The V call is TRBV7-2, the J call TRBJ1-1, with TRBD1 identical over 8 bases. The clonotype originates from a woman aged 45-59 years with multiple sclerosis. As DNA, the CDR3 is TGTGCCAGCAGCTACAGGGGGAGGACTGAAGCTTTCTTT. This encodes CASSYRGRTEAFF.